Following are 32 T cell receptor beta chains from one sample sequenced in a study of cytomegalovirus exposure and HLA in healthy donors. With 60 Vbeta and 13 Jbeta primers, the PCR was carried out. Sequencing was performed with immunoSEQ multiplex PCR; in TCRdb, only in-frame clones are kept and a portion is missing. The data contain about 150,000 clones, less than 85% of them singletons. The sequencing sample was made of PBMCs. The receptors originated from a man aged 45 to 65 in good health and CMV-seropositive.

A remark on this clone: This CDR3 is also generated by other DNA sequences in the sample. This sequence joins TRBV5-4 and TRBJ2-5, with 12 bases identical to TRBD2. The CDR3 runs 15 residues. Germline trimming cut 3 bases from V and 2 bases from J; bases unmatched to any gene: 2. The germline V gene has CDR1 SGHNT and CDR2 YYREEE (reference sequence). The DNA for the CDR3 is TGTGCCAGCAGCTGGGGGACTAGCGGGCAAGAGACCCAGTACTTC. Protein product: CASSWGTSGQETQYF.

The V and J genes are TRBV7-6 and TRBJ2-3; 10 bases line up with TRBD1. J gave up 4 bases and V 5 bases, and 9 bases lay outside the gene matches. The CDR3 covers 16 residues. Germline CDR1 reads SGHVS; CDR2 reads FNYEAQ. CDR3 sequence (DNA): TGTGCCAGCAGCCCGGGGGACAGGGGAGTGCCAGATACGCAGTATTTT. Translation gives CASSPGDRGVPDTQYF.

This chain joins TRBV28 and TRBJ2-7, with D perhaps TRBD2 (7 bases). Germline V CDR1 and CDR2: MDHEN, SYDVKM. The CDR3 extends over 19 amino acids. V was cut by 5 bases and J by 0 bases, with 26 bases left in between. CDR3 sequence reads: CASSTTRLGEGESSYEQYF. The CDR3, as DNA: TGTGCCAGCAGTACTACCCGACTTGGGGAGGGGGAGAGCTCCTACGAGCAGTACTTC.

This CDR3 reads CASSEGLANLGEVQYF. The CDR3 bases are TGTGCCAGCAGTGAAGGGCTAGCTAACCTGGGGGAGGTCCAGTACTTC. The chain couples TRBV6-1 to TRBJ2-5, with a weak D call TRBD2 (6 bases). Germline assignment: CDR1 MNHNS and CDR2 SASEGT. V lost 1 base to trimming and J lost 10 bases, with 22 bases between them. The CDR3 totals 16 residues.

For the CDR3, the DNA is TGTGCCAGCAGCCAAGGGGATAGCGGGATGAACACCGGGGAGCTGTTTTTT. Its translation is CASSQGDSGMNTGELFF. This chain links TRBV4-2 with TRBJ2-2, with TRBD2 matching 8 bases. The V and J ends lost 1 base and 1 base, in that order; junction bases with no gene match: 5. The CDR3 is 17 amino acids. CDR1 and CDR2 (germline): LGHNA, YNFKEQ.

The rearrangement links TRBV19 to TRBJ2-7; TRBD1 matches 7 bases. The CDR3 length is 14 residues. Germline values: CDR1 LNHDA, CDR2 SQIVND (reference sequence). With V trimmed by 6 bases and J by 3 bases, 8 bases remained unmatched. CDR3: CASSRQGNYYEQYF. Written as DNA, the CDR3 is TGTGCCAGTAGCAGACAGGGTAATTACTACGAGCAGTACTTC.

CDR3 in DNA: TGTGCCAGCAGTTTAAAACTAGCGGGAGTTCTGTACAATGAGCAGTTCTTC. It specifies CASSLKLAGVLYNEQFF. This rearrangement joins TRBV28 to TRBJ2-1; 11 nucleotides agree with TRBD2. V was clipped by 2 bases and J by 4 bases; unmatched bases: 7. Germline loops: CDR1 MDHEN, CDR2 SYDVKM. CDR3 size: 17 residues. Looking up the rest from reference TRBV28 and TRBJ2-1 gives the full variable domain: DVKVTQSSRYLVKRTGEKVFLECVQDMDHENMFWYRQDPGLGLRLIYFSYDVKMKEKGDIPEGYSVSREKKERFSLILESASTNQTSMYLCASSLKLAGVLYNEQFFGPGTRLTVL.

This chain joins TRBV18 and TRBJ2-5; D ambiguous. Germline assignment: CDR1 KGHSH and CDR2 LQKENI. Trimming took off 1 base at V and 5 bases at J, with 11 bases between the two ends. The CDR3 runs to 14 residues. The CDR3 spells CASSPRSASETQYF. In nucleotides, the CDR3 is TGTGCCAGCTCACCACGGAGTGCCAGTGAGACCCAGTACTTC.

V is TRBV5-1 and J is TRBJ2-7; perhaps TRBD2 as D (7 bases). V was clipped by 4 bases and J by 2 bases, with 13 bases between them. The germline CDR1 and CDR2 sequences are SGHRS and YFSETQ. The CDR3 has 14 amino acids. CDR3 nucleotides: TGCGCCAGCAGCCAAGAGGGGGGGGCCTACGAGCAGTACTTC. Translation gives CASSQEGGAYEQYF.

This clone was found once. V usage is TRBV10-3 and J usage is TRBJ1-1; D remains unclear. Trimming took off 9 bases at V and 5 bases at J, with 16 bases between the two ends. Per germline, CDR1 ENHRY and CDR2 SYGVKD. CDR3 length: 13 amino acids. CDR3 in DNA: TGTGCCATGAGGTGGAGGGAGGTGACTGAAGCTTTCTTT. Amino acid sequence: CAMRWREVTEAFF.

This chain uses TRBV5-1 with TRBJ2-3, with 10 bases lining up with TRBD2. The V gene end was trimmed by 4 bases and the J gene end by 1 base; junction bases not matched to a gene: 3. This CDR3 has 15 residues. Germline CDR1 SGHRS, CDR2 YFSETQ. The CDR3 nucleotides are TGCGCCAGCAGCCCCGGGACTAGCGGCACAGATACGCAGTATTTT. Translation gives CASSPGTSGTDTQYF.

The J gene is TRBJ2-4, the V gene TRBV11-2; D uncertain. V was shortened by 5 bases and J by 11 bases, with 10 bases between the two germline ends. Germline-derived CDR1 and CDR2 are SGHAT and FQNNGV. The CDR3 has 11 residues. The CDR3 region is CASSLYRVQYF. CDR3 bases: TGTGCCAGCAGCCTGTATCGAGTTCAGTACTTC.

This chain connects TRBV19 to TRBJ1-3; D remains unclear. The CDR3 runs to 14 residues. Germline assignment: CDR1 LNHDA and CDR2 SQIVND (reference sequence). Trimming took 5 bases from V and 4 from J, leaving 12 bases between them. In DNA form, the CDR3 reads TGTGCCAGTAGTGATCGAGGGAGCGGAAACACCATATATTTT. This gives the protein CASSDRGSGNTIYF.

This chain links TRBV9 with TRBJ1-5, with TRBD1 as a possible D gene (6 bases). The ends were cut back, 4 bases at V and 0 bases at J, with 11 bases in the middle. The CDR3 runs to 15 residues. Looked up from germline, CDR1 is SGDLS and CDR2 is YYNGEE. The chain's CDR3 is CASSQGGYSNQPQHF. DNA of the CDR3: TGTGCCAGCAGCCAAGGGGGTTATAGCAATCAGCCCCAGCATTTT. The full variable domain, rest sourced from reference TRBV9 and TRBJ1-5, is DSGVTQTPKHLITATGQRVTLRCSPRSGDLSVYWYQQSLDQGLQFLIQYYNGEERAKGNILERFSAQQFPDLHSELNLSSLELGDSALYFCASSQGGYSNQPQHFGDGTRLSIL.

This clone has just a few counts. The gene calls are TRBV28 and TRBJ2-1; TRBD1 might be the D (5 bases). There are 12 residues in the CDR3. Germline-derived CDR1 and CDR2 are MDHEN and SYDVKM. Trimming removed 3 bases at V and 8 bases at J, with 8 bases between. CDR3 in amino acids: CASSFGRDEQFF. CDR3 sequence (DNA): TGTGCCAGCAGTTTTGGCAGGGATGAGCAGTTCTTC.

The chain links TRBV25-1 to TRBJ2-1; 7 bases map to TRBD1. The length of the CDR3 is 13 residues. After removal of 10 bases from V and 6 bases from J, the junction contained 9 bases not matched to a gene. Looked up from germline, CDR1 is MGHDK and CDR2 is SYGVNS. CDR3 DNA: TGTGCCATCCGGGACAGTAACACCAATGAGCAGTTCTTC. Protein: CAIRDSNTNEQFF.

The CDR3 coding sequence is TGTGCCAGTAGTAGCCGGGACAGGGGCCAAGAGACCCAGTACTTC. Encoded protein: CASSSRDRGQETQYF. The chain carries TRBV19 and TRBJ2-5; 10 positions match TRBD1. The ends lost 4 bases at V and 1 base at J; junction bases unmatched: 3. The V gene's germline CDR1 is LNHDA and CDR2 SQIVND (reference sequence). The length of the CDR3 is 15 residues.

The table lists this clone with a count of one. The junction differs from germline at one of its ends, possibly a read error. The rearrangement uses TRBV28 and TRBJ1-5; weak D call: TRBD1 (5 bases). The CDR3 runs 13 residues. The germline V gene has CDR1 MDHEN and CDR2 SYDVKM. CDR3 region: CVSTTGQYQPQHF. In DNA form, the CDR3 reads TGTGTCAGCACCACAGGTCAATATCAGCCCCAGCATTTT.

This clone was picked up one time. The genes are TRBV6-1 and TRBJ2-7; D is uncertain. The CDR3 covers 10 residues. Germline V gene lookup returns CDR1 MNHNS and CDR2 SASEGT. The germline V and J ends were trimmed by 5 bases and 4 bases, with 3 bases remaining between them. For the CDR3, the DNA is TGTGCCAGCAGTACTTACGAGCAGTACTTC. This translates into CASSTYEQYF.

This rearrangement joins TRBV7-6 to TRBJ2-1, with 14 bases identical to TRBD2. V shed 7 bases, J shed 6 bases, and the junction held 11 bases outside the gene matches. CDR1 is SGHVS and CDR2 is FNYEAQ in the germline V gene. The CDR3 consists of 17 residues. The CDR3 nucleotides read TGTGCCAGCACCAAGGAAAATGGACTAGCGGGGGGCAATGAGCAGTTCTTC. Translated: CASTKENGLAGGNEQFF.

This chain's CDR3 is CASSGLAGRFGKTQYF. CDR3 DNA sequence: TGTGCCAGCAGCGGACTAGCGGGAAGGTTTGGAAAGACCCAGTACTTC. This sequence joins TRBV27 and TRBJ2-5; TRBD2 agrees at 12 bases. The CDR3 runs 16 residues. Germline lookup yields CDR1 MNHEY and CDR2 SMNVEV (reference sequence). After removal of 6 bases from V and 6 bases from J, the junction contained 11 bases not matched to a gene.

This chain's CDR3 is CASAPGLEIYNEQFF. The CDR3 region has the DNA TGTGCCAGTGCACCGGGACTAGAAATCTACAATGAGCAGTTCTTC. V usage is TRBV19 and J usage is TRBJ2-1; 8 positions match TRBD2. The germline V gene encodes CDR1 LNHDA and CDR2 SQIVND (reference sequence). The length of the CDR3 is 15 residues. Trimming at V came to 8 bases and at J to 3 bases, leaving 9 bases not matched to a gene.

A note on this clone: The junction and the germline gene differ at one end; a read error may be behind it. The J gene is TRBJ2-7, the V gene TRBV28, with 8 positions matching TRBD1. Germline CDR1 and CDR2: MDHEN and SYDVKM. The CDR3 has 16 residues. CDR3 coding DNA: TGTGCCAGCAGTACGACAGGGGCGATACCCTCCAACGAGCAGTACTTC. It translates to CASSTTGAIPSNEQYF.

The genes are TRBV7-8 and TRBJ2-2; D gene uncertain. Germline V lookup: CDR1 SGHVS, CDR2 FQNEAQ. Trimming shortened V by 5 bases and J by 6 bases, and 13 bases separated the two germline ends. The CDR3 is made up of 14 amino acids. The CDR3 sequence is CASSAVGPPGELFF. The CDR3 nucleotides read TGTGCCAGCAGCGCGGTTGGCCCCCCCGGGGAGCTGTTTTTT. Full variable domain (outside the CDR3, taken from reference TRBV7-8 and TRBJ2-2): GAGVSQSPRYKVAKRGQDVALRCDPISGHVSLFWYQQALGQGPEFLTYFQNEAQLDKSGLPSDRFFAERPEGSVSTLKIQRTQQEDSAVYLCASSAVGPPGELFFGEGSRLTVL.

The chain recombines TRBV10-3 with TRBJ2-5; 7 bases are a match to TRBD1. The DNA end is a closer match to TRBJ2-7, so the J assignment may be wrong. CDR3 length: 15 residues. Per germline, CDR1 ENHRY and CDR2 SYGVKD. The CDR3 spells CAIRDSLQGGYEQYF. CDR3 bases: TGTGCCATCCGGGACAGCTTGCAGGGTGGATACGAGCAGTACTTC.

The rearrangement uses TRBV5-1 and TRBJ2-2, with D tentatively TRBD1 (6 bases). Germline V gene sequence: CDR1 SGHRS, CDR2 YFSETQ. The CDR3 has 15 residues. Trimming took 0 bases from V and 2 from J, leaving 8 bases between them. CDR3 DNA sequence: TGCGCCAGCAGCTTGGACAGGGACAACACCGGGGAGCTGTTTTTT. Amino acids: CASSLDRDNTGELFF.

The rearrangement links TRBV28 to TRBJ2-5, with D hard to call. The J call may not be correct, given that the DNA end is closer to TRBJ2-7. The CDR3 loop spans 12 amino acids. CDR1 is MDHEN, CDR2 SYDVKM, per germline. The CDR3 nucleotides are TGTGCCAGCAGCCCCTACTCCTACGAGCAGTACTTC. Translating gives CASSPYSYEQYF.

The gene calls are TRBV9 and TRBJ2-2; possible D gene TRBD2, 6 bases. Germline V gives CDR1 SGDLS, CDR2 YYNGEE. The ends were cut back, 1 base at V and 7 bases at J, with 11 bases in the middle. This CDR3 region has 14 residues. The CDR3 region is CASSVTSRSGELFF. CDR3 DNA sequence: TGTGCCAGCAGCGTAACTAGCCGCAGCGGGGAGCTGTTTTTT.

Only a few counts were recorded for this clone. CDR3 sequence reads: CASSPRGTDSQETQYF. CDR3 coding DNA: TGTGCCAGCAGTCCCCGAGGGACAGACAGCCAAGAGACCCAGTACTTC. This chain connects TRBV6-6 to TRBJ2-5; 7 positions agree with TRBD1. The CDR3 is 16 residues long. V trimming: 5 bases; J trimming: 1 base; junction bases outside the gene matches: 10. In germline, CDR1 is MNHNY, CDR2 SVGAGI (reference sequence).

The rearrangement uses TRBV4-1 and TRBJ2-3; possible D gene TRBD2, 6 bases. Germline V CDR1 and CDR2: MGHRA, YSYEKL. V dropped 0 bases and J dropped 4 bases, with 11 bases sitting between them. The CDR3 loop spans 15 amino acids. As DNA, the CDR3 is TGCGCCAGCAGCCAAGATCGTCGCGGGGCAGATACGCAGTATTTT. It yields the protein CASSQDRRGADTQYF.

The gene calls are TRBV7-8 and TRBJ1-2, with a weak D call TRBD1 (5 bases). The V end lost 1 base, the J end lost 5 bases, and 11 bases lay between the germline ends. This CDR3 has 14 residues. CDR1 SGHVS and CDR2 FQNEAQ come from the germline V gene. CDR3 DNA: TGTGCCAGCAGCTTAGATCCAGGGACTTATGGCTACACCTTC. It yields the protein CASSLDPGTYGYTF.

The CDR3 DNA reads TGCAGCGTCGAAACAGGGTCGATCAACTATGGCTACACCTTC. Residues: CSVETGSINYGYTF. The chain uses TRBV29-1 and TRBJ1-2; a possible D gene is TRBD1 (6 bases). CDR3 length: 14 residues. The germline V gene has CDR1 SQVTM and CDR2 ANQGSEA. The V gene lost 6 bases and the J gene lost 2 bases, with 16 bases spanning the gap.